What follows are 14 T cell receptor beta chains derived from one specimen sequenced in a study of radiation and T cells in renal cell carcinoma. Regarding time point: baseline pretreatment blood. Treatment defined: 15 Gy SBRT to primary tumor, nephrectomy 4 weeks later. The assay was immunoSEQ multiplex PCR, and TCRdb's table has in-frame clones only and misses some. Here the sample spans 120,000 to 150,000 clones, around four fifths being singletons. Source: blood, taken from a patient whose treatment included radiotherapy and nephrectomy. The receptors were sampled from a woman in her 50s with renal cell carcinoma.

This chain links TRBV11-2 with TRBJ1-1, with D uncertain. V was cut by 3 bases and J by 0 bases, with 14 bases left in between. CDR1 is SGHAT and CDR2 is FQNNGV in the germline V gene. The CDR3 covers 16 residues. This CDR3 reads CASSFGFPGMNTEAFF. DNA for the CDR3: TGTGCCAGCAGCTTCGGCTTTCCGGGGATGAACACTGAAGCTTTCTTT.

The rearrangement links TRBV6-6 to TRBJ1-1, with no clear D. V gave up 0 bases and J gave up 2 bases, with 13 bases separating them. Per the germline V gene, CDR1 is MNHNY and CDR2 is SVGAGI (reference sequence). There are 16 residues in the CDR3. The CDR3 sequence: CASSYSIWAQNTEAFF. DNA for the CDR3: TGTGCCAGCAGTTACTCGATCTGGGCCCAAAACACTGAAGCTTTCTTT.

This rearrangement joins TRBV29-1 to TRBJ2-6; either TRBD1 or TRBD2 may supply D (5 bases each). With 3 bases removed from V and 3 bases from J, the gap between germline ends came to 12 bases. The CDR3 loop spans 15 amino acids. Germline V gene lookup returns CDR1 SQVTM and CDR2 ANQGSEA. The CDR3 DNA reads TGCAGCGTTGAGGTGGGGGTTGGTGGGGCCAACGTCCTGACTTTC. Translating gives CSVEVGVGGANVLTF.

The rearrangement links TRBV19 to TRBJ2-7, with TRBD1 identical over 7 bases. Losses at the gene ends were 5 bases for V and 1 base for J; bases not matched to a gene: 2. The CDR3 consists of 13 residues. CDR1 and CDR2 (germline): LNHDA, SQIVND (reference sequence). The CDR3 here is CASSLQGSYEQYF. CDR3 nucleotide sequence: TGTGCCAGTAGTCTACAGGGGTCCTACGAGCAGTACTTC.

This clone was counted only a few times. This chain's CDR3 is CASRTDPGTDNTGELFF. In DNA, the CDR3 is TGCGCCAGCAGGACTGACCCCGGAACAGATAACACCGGGGAGCTGTTTTTT. The gene calls are TRBV5-1 and TRBJ2-2; D not resolved. Deletions cut 5 bases from V and 2 bases from J, with 19 bases between. This CDR3 region has 17 residues. Per the germline V gene, CDR1 is SGHRS and CDR2 is YFSETQ. Together with reference TRBV5-1 and TRBJ2-2, the CDR3 gives the full variable domain: KAGVTQTPRYLIKTRGQQVTLSCSPISGHRSVSWYQQTPGQGLQFLFEYFSETQRNKGNFPGRFSGRQFSNSRSEMNVSTLELGDSALYLCASRTDPGTDNTGELFFGEGSRLTVL.

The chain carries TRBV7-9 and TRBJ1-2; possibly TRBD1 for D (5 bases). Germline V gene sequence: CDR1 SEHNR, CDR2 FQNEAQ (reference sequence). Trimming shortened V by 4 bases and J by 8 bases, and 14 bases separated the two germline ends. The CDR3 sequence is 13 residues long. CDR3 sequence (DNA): TGTGCCAGCAGCTCCCCCGGGGACCGAGGCTACACCTTC. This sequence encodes CASSSPGDRGYTF.

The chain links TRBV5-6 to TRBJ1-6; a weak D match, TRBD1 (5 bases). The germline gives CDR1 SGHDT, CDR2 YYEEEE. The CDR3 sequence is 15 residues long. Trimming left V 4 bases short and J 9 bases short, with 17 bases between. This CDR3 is CASSKPGRGVSPLHF. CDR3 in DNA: TGTGCCAGCAGCAAGCCGGGACGAGGGGTTTCACCCCTCCACTTT. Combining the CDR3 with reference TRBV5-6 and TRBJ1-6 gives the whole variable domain DAGVTQSPTHLIKTRGQQVTLRCSPKSGHDTVSWYQQALGQGPQFIFQYYEEEERQRGNFPDRFSGHQFPNYSSELNVNALLLGDSALYLCASSKPGRGVSPLHFGNGTRLTVT.

CDR3: CASSLGRAGQNYGYTF. In DNA, the CDR3 is TGCGCCAGCAGCTTGGGTCGTGCCGGCCAAAACTATGGCTACACCTTC. The chain recombines TRBV5-1 with TRBJ1-2; D gene ambiguous. Germline loops: CDR1 SGHRS, CDR2 YFSETQ. Trimming pared 0 bases from V and 2 bases from J, leaving 14 bases between. The CDR3 totals 16 residues.

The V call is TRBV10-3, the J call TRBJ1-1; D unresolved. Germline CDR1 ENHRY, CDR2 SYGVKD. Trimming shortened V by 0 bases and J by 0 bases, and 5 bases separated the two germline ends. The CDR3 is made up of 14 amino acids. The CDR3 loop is CAISESGMNTEAFF. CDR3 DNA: TGTGCCATCAGTGAGTCAGGGATGAACACTGAAGCTTTCTTT.

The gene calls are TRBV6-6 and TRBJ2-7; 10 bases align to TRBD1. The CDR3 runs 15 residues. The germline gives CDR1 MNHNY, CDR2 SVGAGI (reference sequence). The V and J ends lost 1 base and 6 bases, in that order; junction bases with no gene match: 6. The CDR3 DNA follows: TGTGCCAGCAGTTACTACCGGGACAGGGGTGGCGAGCAGTACTTC. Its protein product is CASSYYRDRGGEQYF.

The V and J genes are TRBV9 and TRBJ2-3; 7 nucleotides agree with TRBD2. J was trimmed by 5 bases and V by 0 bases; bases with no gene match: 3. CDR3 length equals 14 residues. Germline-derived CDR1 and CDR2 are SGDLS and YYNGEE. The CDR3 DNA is TGTGCCAGCAGCGTAGAACAGCGGGAAGATACGCAGTATTTT. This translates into CASSVEQREDTQYF.

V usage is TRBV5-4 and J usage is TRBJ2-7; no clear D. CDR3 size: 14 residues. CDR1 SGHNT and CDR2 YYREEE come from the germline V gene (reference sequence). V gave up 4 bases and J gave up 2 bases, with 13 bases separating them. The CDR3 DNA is TGTGCCAGCAGCCACGGATCCCTACCCTACGAGCAGTACTTC. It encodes CASSHGSLPYEQYF.

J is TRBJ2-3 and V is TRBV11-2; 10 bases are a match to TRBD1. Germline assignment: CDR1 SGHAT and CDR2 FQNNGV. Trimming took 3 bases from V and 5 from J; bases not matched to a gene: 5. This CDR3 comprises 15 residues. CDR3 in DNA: TGTGCCAGCAGCTTGGACAGGGGGGTGGGAGATACGCAGTATTTT. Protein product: CASSLDRGVGDTQYF. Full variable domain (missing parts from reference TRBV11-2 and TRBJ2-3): EAGVAQSPRYKIIEKRQSVAFWCNPISGHATLYWYQQILGQGPKLLIQFQNNGVVDDSQLPKDRFSAERLKGVDSTLKIQPAKLEDSAVYLCASSLDRGVGDTQYFGPGTRLTVL.

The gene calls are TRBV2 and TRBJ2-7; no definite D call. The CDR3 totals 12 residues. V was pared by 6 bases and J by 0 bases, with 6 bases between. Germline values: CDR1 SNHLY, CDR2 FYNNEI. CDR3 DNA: TGTGCCAGCAGCCAGACCTCCTACGAGCAGTACTTC. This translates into CASSQTSYEQYF.